This T cell receptor (beta chain) was retrieved from a study of CXCR3-negative and CXCR3-positive naive CD8 T cells. For this clonotype: Its antigen is still unknown.

Germline CDR1 MNHEY, CDR2 SMNVEV (reference sequence). The CDR3 length is 15 residues. Study outcomes and limitations: Across naive subsets, surface CD5 expression was comparable, and TCR strength was inferred from properties of the TRB CDR3. CXCR3 expression partially decreased after cryopreservation; most assays used fresh PBMCs. More hydrophobic TRB CDR3s occurred in CXCR3-positive than in CXCR3-negative naive cells.

Sorting was done in triplicate for each CD8+ T cell subset (300,000 cells each). Naive CD8+ T cells had a CD45RO-CCR7+CD27+CD95- phenotype. UMI labels and 5' RACE were used to prepare the TRB cDNA libraries. TCRdb re-called the 5' RACE reads and catalogs CDR3 proteins one per entry, DNA excluded. The sample's table shows 150,000 to 180,000 distinct CDR3 sequences. This sequence joins TRBV27 and TRBJ2-1; absent DNA, TCRdb's TRBD2 call cannot be checked. This receptor was identified in a human donor in good health. Some clones in this sample may be carry-over from other donors' samples. Source material: naive CXCR3+ CD8+ T cells from blood. The subset is: CD45RO-CCR7+CD27+CD95- naive CD8+ T cells expressing CXCR3 (TNR3+). CDR3 protein: CASSQERLAWDEQFF.